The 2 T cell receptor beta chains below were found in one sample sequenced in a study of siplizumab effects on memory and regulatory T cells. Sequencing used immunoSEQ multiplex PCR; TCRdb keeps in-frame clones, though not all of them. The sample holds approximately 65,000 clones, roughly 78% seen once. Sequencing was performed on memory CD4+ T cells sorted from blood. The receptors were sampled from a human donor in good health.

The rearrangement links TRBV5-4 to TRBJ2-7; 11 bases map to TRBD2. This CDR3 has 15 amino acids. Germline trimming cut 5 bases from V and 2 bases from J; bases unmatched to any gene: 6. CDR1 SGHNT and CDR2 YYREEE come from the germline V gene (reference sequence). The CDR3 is CASRPGLAETYEQYF. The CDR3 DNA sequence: TGTGCCAGCAGACCGGGACTAGCGGAAACCTACGAGCAGTACTTC. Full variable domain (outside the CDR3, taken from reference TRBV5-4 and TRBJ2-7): ETGVTQSPTHLIKTRGQQVTLRCSSQSGHNTVSWYQQALGQGPQFIFQYYREEENGRGNFPPRFSGLQFPNYSSELNVNALELDDSALYLCASRPGLAETYEQYFGPGTRLTVT.

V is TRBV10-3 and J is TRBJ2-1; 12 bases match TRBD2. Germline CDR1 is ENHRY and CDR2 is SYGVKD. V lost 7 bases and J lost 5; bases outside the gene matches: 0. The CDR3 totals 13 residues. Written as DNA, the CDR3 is TGTGCCATCACTAGCGGGGGGGACAATGAGCAGTTCTTC. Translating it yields CAITSGGDNEQFF.